This T cell receptor beta chain is drawn from a study of T-cell reconstitution after alpha-beta-depleted transplantation in children. Overall study findings and caveats: Newly made T cells mostly supplied T-cell counts and diversity one year after transplant. Some patients' high day-60 TCRbeta diversity was traced to surviving recipient T cells and thymic progenitors. Reportedly, roughly two months post-transplant, alpha-beta T cells arose from several hundred expanded graft clones.

It was with unique molecular identifiers that the TCRbeta library was prepared. TCRdb re-derived calls from the PCR reads in MiXCR, one entry per CDR3 protein. Of approximately 400,000 distinct CDR3 sequences listed, around 15% are singletons. To note about this clonotype: Its specificity is unknown.

This CDR3 has 14 residues. The germline V gene encodes CDR1 DFQATT and CDR2 SNEGSKA (reference sequence). Trimming removed 3 bases at V and 1 base at J, with 10 bases between. The rearrangement joins TRBV20-1 to TRBJ1-5; a weak D match, TRBD1 (5 bases). The sequence derives from a boy younger than two who had a stem cell transplant for Wiskott-Aldrich syndrome, so the T cells may come from the graft donor. Sequenced here: PBMCs, mostly from graft donor cells, sampled 360 days after TCRalphabeta/CD19-depleted stem cell transplant. CDR3 nucleotide sequence: TGCAGTGCTAGCAAGACAGCCAGCAATCAGCCCCAGCATTTT. Amino acids: CSASKTASNQPQHF.